This T cell receptor beta chain was retrieved from a study of T cells in Graves' hyperthyroidism and ophthalmopathy. Study-wide background: Blood from the periphery was taken at initial diagnosis, before any treatment.

This clonotype was counted between two and nine times. The antigen is not known. This CDR3 region has 14 residues. Trimming took 7 bases from V and 6 from J; bases not matched to a gene: 8. Uncontrolled infections, other autoimmune diseases, pregnancy or lactation led to exclusion of patients. The study, taken as a whole, reports: Appearing also in blood were most of the thyroid clonotypes expanded above 0.001.

Authors of the study amplified TCR beta CDR3 regions from RNA transcripts. With the HTBI primer set, the TCR CDR3 went through a first round of RT-PCR. Via MiXCR, TCRdb re-called the multiplex PCR reads, giving one row per CDR3 protein. This sample has some 500,000 distinct CDR3 sequences, with about 16% found just once. The specimen sequenced was blood. This receptor was identified in a woman aged 25 to 39 with Graves' ophthalmopathy. V is TRBV12-3 or TRBV12-4 and J is TRBJ2-2; 7 bases align to TRBD2. The CDR3 nucleotides are TGTGCCAGCACCTCCCGCGGGGGAGCCGGGGAGCTGTTTTTT. Its protein is CASTSRGGAGELFF.